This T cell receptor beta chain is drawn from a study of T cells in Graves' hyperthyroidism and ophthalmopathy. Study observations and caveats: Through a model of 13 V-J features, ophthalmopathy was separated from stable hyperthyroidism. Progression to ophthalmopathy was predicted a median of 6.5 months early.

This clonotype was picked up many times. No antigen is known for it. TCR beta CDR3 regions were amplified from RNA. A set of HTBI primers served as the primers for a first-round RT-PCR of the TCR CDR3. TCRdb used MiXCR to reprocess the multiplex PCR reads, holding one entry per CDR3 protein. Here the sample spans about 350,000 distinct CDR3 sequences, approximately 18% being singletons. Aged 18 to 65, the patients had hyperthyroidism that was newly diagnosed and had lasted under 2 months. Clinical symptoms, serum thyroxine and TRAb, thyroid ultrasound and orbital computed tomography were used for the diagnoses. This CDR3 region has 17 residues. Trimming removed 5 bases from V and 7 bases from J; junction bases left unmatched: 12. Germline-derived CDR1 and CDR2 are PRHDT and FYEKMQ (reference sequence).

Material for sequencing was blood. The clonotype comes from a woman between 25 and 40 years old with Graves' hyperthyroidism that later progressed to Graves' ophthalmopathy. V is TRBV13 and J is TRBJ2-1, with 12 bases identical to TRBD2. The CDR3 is CASSPPLAGGPGNEQFF. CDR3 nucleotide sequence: TGTGCCAGCAGCCCACCCCTAGCGGGGGGGCCTGGGAATGAGCAGTTCTTC. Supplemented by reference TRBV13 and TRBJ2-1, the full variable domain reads AAGVIQSPRHLIKEKRETATLKCYPIPRHDTVYWYQQGPGQDPQFLISFYEKMQSDKGSIPDRFSAQQFSDYHSELNMSSLELGDSALYFCASSPPLAGGPGNEQFFGPGTRLTVL.